Here is one T cell receptor (beta chain) with its context. Its antigen remains unknown. The CDR3 totals 14 residues. The V and J ends lost 6 bases and 11 bases, in that order; junction bases with no gene match: 13. CDR1 ENHRY and CDR2 SYGVKD come from the germline V gene. It was with 60 Vbeta and 13 Jbeta primers that the PCR ran. Using immunoSEQ multiplex PCR, the repertoire was profiled, and TCRdb retains in-frame clones only, with some absent. Found here are 130,000 or so clones, about 8% of them singletons; the top ten hold about 6.6%. The source of the sample is a study of cytomegalovirus exposure and HLA in healthy donors. Findings of the study overall: Evidence from a later analysis indicated that most CMV-associated TCR beta chains looked HLA-restricted.

The sequencing sample was made of PBMCs. The clonotype was recovered from a woman in her thirties or forties in good health and CMV-seropositive. The J gene is TRBJ2-5, the V gene TRBV10-3; 9 positions match TRBD1. In nucleotides, the CDR3 is TGTGCCATCAGGTCGGGACAGGGTATAGTTCATCAGTACTTC. Its translation is CAIRSGQGIVHQYF.